This TCR beta chain was documented in a study of blood T cell repertoires in COVID-19. In the study overall: Material from acute and convalescent COVID-19 was sourced from the United States, Italy and Spain.

The ends were cut back, 5 bases at V and 1 base at J, with 14 bases in the middle. The germline V gene encodes CDR1 MDHEN and CDR2 SYDVKM. The CDR3 consists of 16 residues. Assay used: immunoSEQ multiplex PCR; TCRdb lists only in-frame clones, some missing. This sample has roughly 100,000 clones, with around 87% found just once. Relative to its sample, this clone is medium-sized. This TCR came from a man aged 45-65 years with acute or convalescent COVID-19. The chain carries TRBV28 and TRBJ2-2; tentatively, D is TRBD2 (5 bases). The specimen was peripheral blood. CDR3 sequence reads: CASSPGNRLNTGELFF. The CDR3 coding sequence is TGTGCCAGCAGTCCGGGAAATAGGTTGAACACCGGGGAGCTGTTTTTT.